This entry lists 12 T cell receptor beta chains sequenced from one sample in a study of cytomegalovirus exposure and HLA in healthy donors. Profiled with immunoSEQ multiplex PCR; TCRdb holds only in-frame clones, not every one. This table has about 200,000 clones, 88% appearing once. Sample: PBMCs. The receptors were gathered from a woman younger than 35 in good health and CMV-seronegative.

This chain connects TRBV7-9 to TRBJ1-5; D is ambiguous. Deletions cut 5 bases from V and 11 bases from J, with 16 bases between. Germline lookup yields CDR1 SEHNR and CDR2 FQNEAQ (reference sequence). The CDR3 contains 13 residues. CDR3: CASSPPRGEAQHF. The CDR3 DNA reads as TGTGCCAGCAGCCCCCCACGGGGAGAGGCCCAGCATTTT. The variable domain in full, with the rest retrieved from reference TRBV7-9 and TRBJ1-5, is DTGVSQNPRHKITKRGQNVTFRCDPISEHNRLYWYRQTLGQGPEFLTYFQNEAQLEKSRLLSDRFSAERPKGSFSTLEIQRTEQGDSAMYLCASSPPRGEAQHFGDGTRLSIL.

The CDR3 sequence is CASSVGDIHNEQFF. The CDR3 bases are TGTGCCAGCAGCGTAGGAGATATACACAATGAGCAGTTCTTC. The rearrangement uses TRBV9 and TRBJ2-1, with no clear D. Germline loops: CDR1 SGDLS, CDR2 YYNGEE. This CDR3 has 14 amino acids. Trimming removed 0 bases at V and 5 bases at J, with 9 bases between.

The CDR3 spells CSVEELAGGTGELFF. The CDR3 DNA reads as TGCAGCGTTGAGGAACTAGCGGGAGGAACCGGGGAGCTGTTTTTT. V is TRBV29-1 and J is TRBJ2-2; TRBD2 agrees at 12 bases. The CDR3 is 15 residues long. V gave up 3 bases and J gave up 5 bases; unmatched junction bases: 4. CDR1 and CDR2 (germline): SQVTM, ANQGSEA.

The rearrangement uses TRBV6-6 and TRBJ1-4, with D uncertain. Trimming removed 2 bases at V and 10 bases at J, with 11 bases between. CDR3 size: 13 residues. Germline CDR1 is MNHNY and CDR2 is SVGAGI (reference sequence). CDR3 region: CASSYVAAGKLFF. CDR3 sequence (DNA): TGTGCCAGCAGTTACGTAGCAGCGGGAAAACTGTTTTTT.

The CDR3 nucleotides read TGTGCCAGCAGTATGACAGGAGTCGATGAGCAGTTCTTC. Translating it yields CASSMTGVDEQFF. The V gene is TRBV27, the J gene TRBJ2-1; D perhaps matches TRBD1 (6 bases). Germline lookup yields CDR1 MNHEY and CDR2 SMNVEV (reference sequence). The CDR3 loop spans 13 amino acids. With 5 bases removed from V and 8 bases from J, the gap between germline ends came to 13 bases.

This chain joins TRBV11-2 and TRBJ2-1; 10 nucleotides agree with TRBD1. V dropped 4 bases and J dropped 6; count of bases not matched to a gene: 6. This CDR3 spans 15 amino acids. Germline loops: CDR1 SGHAT, CDR2 FQNNGV. The CDR3 DNA reads as TGTGCCAGCAGCTACGGGACAGGGGATGTCAATGAGCAGTTCTTC. Translating it yields CASSYGTGDVNEQFF.

The chain carries TRBV27 and TRBJ2-2; the D is unclear. Deletions cut 0 bases from V and 8 bases from J, with 19 bases between. This CDR3 has 17 amino acids. In germline, CDR1 is MNHEY, CDR2 SMNVEV (reference sequence). The CDR3 spells CASSLSGGISKLGELFF. The CDR3 nucleotides are TGTGCCAGCAGTTTATCTGGCGGTATATCCAAACTTGGGGAGCTGTTTTTT.

This chain connects TRBV5-1 to TRBJ2-5; tentatively, D is TRBD2 (6 bases). Between the trimmed V and J ends, which lost 6 bases and 4 bases, there was a span of 16 bases. Germline V lookup: CDR1 SGHRS, CDR2 YFSETQ. This CDR3 region has 14 residues. CDR3 protein: CASTQGGVGETQYF. The DNA of the CDR3 is TGCGCCAGCACCCAGGGAGGAGTAGGAGAGACCCAGTACTTC.

The rearrangement joins TRBV29-1 to TRBJ1-2; 9 nucleotides agree with TRBD1. The germline CDR1 and CDR2 sequences are SQVTM and ANQGSEA. The CDR3 loop spans 12 amino acids. Trimming removed 6 bases from V and 4 bases from J; junction bases left unmatched: 3. In nucleotides, the CDR3 is TGCAGCGTGGGGACAGGGTTCTATGGCTACACCTTC. Translation: CSVGTGFYGYTF. Full variable domain (rest looked up from reference TRBV29-1 and TRBJ1-2): SAVISQKPSRDICQRGTSLTIQCQVDSQVTMMFWYRQQPGQSLTLIATANQGSEATYESGFVIDKFPISRPNLTFSTLTVSNMSPEDSSIYLCSVGTGFYGYTFGSGTRLTVV.

This rearrangement joins TRBV7-2 to TRBJ2-5; the match to TRBD2 covers 9 bases. Losses at the gene ends were 6 bases for V and 1 base for J; bases not matched to a gene: 6. Per the germline V gene, CDR1 is SGHTA and CDR2 is FQGNSA. The CDR3 is 15 residues long. The CDR3 spells CASSFVSGSQETQYF. The CDR3 region has the DNA TGTGCCAGCAGTTTCGTTAGCGGGAGCCAAGAGACCCAGTACTTC.

The gene calls are TRBV27 and TRBJ2-3, with 8 bases that match TRBD2. Per germline, CDR1 MNHEY and CDR2 SMNVEV (reference sequence). The CDR3 consists of 15 residues. The V segment lost 5 bases and the J segment 5 bases; nucleotides outside the gene matches: 9. The CDR3 here is CASSPGAGAIDTQYF. CDR3 sequence (DNA): TGTGCCAGCAGTCCCGGAGCGGGAGCCATAGATACGCAGTATTTT.

This clone was counted once. The chain employs TRBV28 and TRBJ2-7; a possible D gene is TRBD1 (6 bases). Per germline, CDR1 MDHEN and CDR2 SYDVKM. Trimming stripped 8 bases from V and 7 bases from J, with 18 bases between. This CDR3 is 13 amino acids long. CDR3 protein: CASSGTNRGEQYF. DNA for the CDR3: TGTGCCAGCTCCGGGACAAATAGAGGGGAGCAGTACTTC.